These T cell receptor beta chains were read from a single sample in a study of blood T cell repertoires in COVID-19. Produced via immunoSEQ multiplex PCR; TCRdb's table is partial and in-frame only. The repertoire has approximately 300,000 clones, more than 90% of them found once; the top ten carry about 18%. Sequencing was done on a sample of PBMCs or T cells enriched from blood (not recorded which). The receptors here all came from a woman under 40 who had recovered from COVID-19. CDR3s include the opening cysteine and the closing phenylalanine or tryptophan. A D gene is named only where the DNA matches it firmly. Not every row has a clone size; where given, it reads once, few, many or a size class.

TRBJ2-3 | . | TRBV7-3 | TRBD1 | TGTGCCAGCAGCATGGACAGGGGAGATACGCAGTATTTT | CASSMDRGDTQYF
TRBJ1-4 | . | TRBV4-2 | TRBD1 | TGTGCCAGCAGCCAAGATTGGGACAGGCTTAATGAAAAACTGTTTTTT | CASSQDWDRLNEKLFF
TRBJ1-2 | . | TRBV2 | . | TGTGCCAGCCTCAGGGATTCTAACTATGGCTACACCTTC | CASLRDSNYGYTF
TRBJ2-1 | . | TRBV11-1 | TRBD2 | TGTGCCAGCAGCTCGCGGACTAGCTCTTTGTTCTTC | CASSSRTSSLFF
TRBJ1-2 | . | TRBV19 | . | TGTGCCAGTAGTATGTCCAGGGCCGACTATGGCTACACCTTC | CASSMSRADYGYTF
TRBJ1-3 | . | TRBV5-6 | TRBD1 | TGTGCCAGCAGCTACCGAAGGACAGGGAGAAGAAACACCATATATTTT | CASSYRRTGRRNTIYF
TRBJ2-1 | . | TRBV11-3 | . | TGTGCCAGCAGCCCAAAGTGGGGGGGCAGCTCCTACAATGAGCAGTTCTTC | CASSPKWGGSSYNEQFF
TRBJ1-1 | . | TRBV5-1 | . | TGCGCCAGCGAAAACGCCAGGGACATAAAGAACACTGAAGCTTTCTTT | CASENARDIKNTEAFF
TRBJ2-7 | . | TRBV13 | . | TGTGCCAGCAGCCCCCGTCAGGGGCTCTACGAGCAGTACTTC | CASSPRQGLYEQYF
TRBJ2-7 | . | TRBV18 | TRBD2 | TGTGCCAGCTCACCCTTACCGGGACTAGCGGGGGGGCCGAATAACTCCTACGAGCAGTACTTC | CASSPLPGLAGGPNNSYEQYF
TRBJ2-3 | . | TRBV28 | TRBD2 | TGTGCCAGCAGTTCTTCTAGCGGGAGGGCCCCTACGCAGTATTTT | CASSSSSGRAPTQYF
TRBJ1-1 | . | TRBV10-3 | . | TGTGCCATCAGTGAGACAGGGAGAGAGACTGAAGCTTTCTTT | CAISETGRETEAFF
TRBJ1-2 | . | TRBV19 | . | TGTGCCAGTAGTGTTGCAGGTGGCTTTGGCTACACCTTC | CASSVAGGFGYTF
TRBJ1-2 | once | TRBV4-1 | . | TGCGCCAGCAGCCAAGACAGGGGAAACTATGGCTACACCTTC | CASSQDRGNYGYTF
TRBJ1-2 | . | TRBV19 | TRBD1 | TGTGCCAGTAGTATAGGTGACAGGGGGCGGACTGGCTACACCTTC | CASSIGDRGRTGYTF
TRBJ2-1 | . | TRBV3-1/TRBV3-2 | . | TGTGCCAGCAGCCAAGTGGAGCACAATGAGCAGTTCTTC | CASSQVEHNEQFF
TRBJ1-2 | . | TRBV28 | . | TGTGCCAGCAGTTACAAGTATGGCTACACCTTC | CASSYKYGYTF
TRBJ2-1 | . | TRBV21-1 | . | TGTGCCAGCAGCAAACTTCCGCGCGGAACCCGTTACAATGAGCAGTTCTTC | CASSKLPRGTRYNEQFF
TRBJ1-2 | . | TRBV6-2/TRBV6-3 | . | TGTGCCAGCAGTTACACGGGAGACAGAATATACTATGGCTACACCTTC | CASSYTGDRIYYGYTF
TRBJ2-2 | . | TRBV27 | . | TGTGCCAGCAGTTTAGGGGCTGCGAACACCGGGGAGCTGTTTTTT | CASSLGAANTGELFF
TRBJ1-2 | . | TRBV27 | TRBD1 | TGTGCCAGCAGCGAAAGGGAGAGGGGCCAGGGGGCGCCTAACTATGGCTACACCTTC | CASSERERGQGAPNYGYTF
TRBJ2-3 | . | TRBV28 | . | TGTGCCAGCAGTTCTCCTCACAGGATTCACACAGATACGCAGTATTTT | CASSSPHRIHTDTQYF
TRBJ2-7 | . | TRBV27 | . | TGTGCCAGCTGCCAGCGGGTAGGTTACGAGCAGTACTTC | CASCQRVGYEQYF
TRBJ1-4 | . | TRBV5-6 | TRBD1 | TGTGCCAGCAGCTACAGGGGCAGGAATGAAAAACTGTTTTTT | CASSYRGRNEKLFF
TRBJ1-1 | . | TRBV10-2 | TRBD1 | TGCGCCAGAGGGACAGGGGGCGCTTGGACTGAAGCTTTCTTT | CARGTGGAWTEAFF
TRBJ1-1 | few | TRBV4-3 | TRBD1 | TGCGCCAGCAGCCCGCAACAGGGGATGAACACTGAAGCTTTCTTT | CASSPQQGMNTEAFF
TRBJ2-3 | . | TRBV6-2/TRBV6-3 | . | TGTGCCAGCAGTTACCCGCCCACCTGGACACATACGCAGTATTTT | CASSYPPTWTHTQYF
TRBJ1-2 | . | TRBV19 | TRBD1 | TGTGCCAGTAGTTCCCCCGGACAGGAGCGCTATGGCTACACCTTC | CASSSPGQERYGYTF
TRBJ2-7 | . | TRBV7-2 | TRBD1 | TGTGCCAGCAGCTTAGGAGGGACAGCCCACTACGAGCAGTACTTC | CASSLGGTAHYEQYF
TRBJ2-5 | . | TRBV28 | TRBD1 | TGTGCCAGCAGTTCCCCGACAGGGAGCGCGGAGACCCAGTACTTC | CASSSPTGSAETQYF
TRBJ2-7 | . | TRBV11-2 | . | TGTGCCAGCAGCGAAAACCCGAGGGGGGAGCAGTACTTC | CASSENPRGEQYF
TRBJ1-5 | . | TRBV3-1/TRBV3-2 | TRBD1 | TGTGCCAGCAGCCAAGCCTCGACAGGGAATCAGCCCCAGCATTTT | CASSQASTGNQPQHF
TRBJ2-7 | once | TRBV29-1 | TRBD1 | TGCAGCGTGTCCGGGACAGGGTGGGAGCAGTACTTC | CSVSGTGWEQYF
TRBJ2-5 | once | TRBV9 | . | TGTGCCAGCAGCCAACATAGCGAGCTAGTCGGTGAGACCCAGTACTTC | CASSQHSELVGETQYF
TRBJ1-6 | . | TRBV3-1/TRBV3-2 | . | TGTGCCAGCAGCCAAGTAATACGAGGGCCCCTTAATTCACCCCTCCACTTT | CASSQVIRGPLNSPLHF
TRBJ1-5 | once | TRBV19 | TRBD1 | TGTGCCAGTAACGACAGGGGCCCCAATCAGCCCCAGCATTTT | CASNDRGPNQPQHF
TRBJ1-4 | . | TRBV5-5 | . | TGTGCCAGCAGCTTGCCCAGGGGCTTAAATGAAAAACTGTTTTTT | CASSLPRGLNEKLFF
TRBJ2-7 | . | TRBV14 | TRBD2 | TGTGCCAGCAGCCCAACTAGCGGAGCTACCTACGAGCAGTACTTC | CASSPTSGATYEQYF
TRBJ2-7 | . | TRBV2 | . | TGTGCCAGCAATAGAGACCGTTGGGAGACCTTC | CASNRDRWETF
TRBJ1-2 | . | TRBV7-8 | TRBD1 | TGTGCCAGCAGCTTAGATGCTGGGACAGCTCTTAACTATGGCTACACCTTC | CASSLDAGTALNYGYTF
TRBJ2-3 | . | TRBV7-8 | . | TGTGCCAGCAGCTCAACCGCTGGGACTAGCACAGATACGCAGTATTTT | CASSSTAGTSTDTQYF
TRBJ2-5 | . | TRBV5-5 | . | TGTGCCAGCAGCTTGCTCTACGGTTACCAAGAGACCCAGTACTTC | CASSLLYGYQETQYF
TRBJ1-6 | . | TRBV14 | . | TGTGCCAGCAGCCAGAGGGCCGGACAGACTAATTCACCCCTCCACTTT | CASSQRAGQTNSPLHF
TRBJ2-2 | . | TRBV18 | . | TGTGCCAGCTCACCCCCGGGACTCCAGGCCGCCGGGGAGCTGTTTTTT | CASSPPGLQAAGELFF
TRBJ2-7 | . | TRBV5-4 | . | TGTGCCAGCAGCTTAAGCGGGTCTACCTACGAGCAGTACTTC | CASSLSGSTYEQYF
TRBJ1-1 | once | TRBV12-3/TRBV12-4 | . | TGTGCCAGCAGTTTGACTCTCCATGAAGCTTTCTTT | CASSLTLHEAFF
TRBJ1-5 | . | TRBV19 | . | TGTGCCAGTAACAGGAACAATCAGCCCCAGCATTTT | CASNRNNQPQHF
TRBJ2-7 | . | TRBV13 | . | TGTGCCAGCAGCTTGCGGGCCTTAACCTCCTACGACGAGCAGTACTTC | CASSLRALTSYDEQYF
TRBJ2-2 | . | TRBV27 | . | TGTGCCAGCAGTAAGGAGACTAACACCGGGGAGCTGTTTTTT | CASSKETNTGELFF
TRBJ1-1 | . | TRBV3-1/TRBV3-2 | . | TGTGCCAGCAGCCAAAAATGGAGAGGCGGATACACTGAAGCTTTCTTT | CASSQKWRGGYTEAFF
TRBJ2-3 | . | TRBV19 | . | TGTGCCAGTAGTATAGCGGCGGCGGGGTTCGCAGATACGCAGTATTTT | CASSIAAAGFADTQYF
TRBJ1-2 | . | TRBV6-6 | . | TGTGCCAGCAGTTTCCCCGAGTCTAACTATGGCTACACCTTC | CASSFPESNYGYTF
TRBJ1-4 | . | TRBV7-9 | . | TGTGCCAGCAGCTTATTTGTGGACAGAAAGTCAACTAATGAAAAACTGTTTTTT | CASSLFVDRKSTNEKLFF
TRBJ2-1 | once | TRBV15 | TRBD1 | TGTGCCACCAGCAGAGGGACAGGGTGGGATGAGCAGTTCTTC | CATSRGTGWDEQFF
TRBJ1-1 | . | TRBV6-5 | TRBD1 | TGTGCCAGCAGTAGGCTACAGGGGGGCACTGAAGCTTTCTTT | CASSRLQGGTEAFF
TRBJ1-1 | . | TRBV13 | TRBD1 | TGTGCCAGCAGCGAGACAGGGAGATTCACTGAAGCTTTCTTT | CASSETGRFTEAFF
TRBJ2-6 | . | TRBV7-2 | . | TGTGCCAGCAGCCTCGCGGACAGTTCTGGGGCCAACGTCCTGACTTTC | CASSLADSSGANVLTF
TRBJ2-1 | . | TRBV4-1 | TRBD1 | TGCGCCAGCAGCCGGGAAGTTGCGGACAGGGGGGCTGAGCAGTTCTTC | CASSREVADRGAEQFF
TRBJ1-2 | . | TRBV4-1 | TRBD1 | TGCGCCAGCAGCCAGGGGACAGATGGCTACACCTTC | CASSQGTDGYTF